This T cell receptor (beta chain) stems from a study of T-cell memory formation after mild COVID-19. Study conclusions and caveats: Most CD4+ clones that shrank were in CM and EM, while CD8+ ones turned up in EMRA. Day 15 to 85 contracting clones showed balanced CD4/CD8; day 15 to 37 expanders favored CD4+. In pre-infection memory, a portion of responding clones appeared, which suggested that cross-reactive memory joined.

Amplification by 5'RACE using constant-segment primers produced TCR alpha and TCR beta cDNA libraries that carried sample barcodes and UMIs. Each CDR3 protein gets one entry after TCRdb re-called the 5' RACE reads with MiXCR. The sample has approximately 450,000 distinct CDR3 sequences; roughly 18% are singletons. The germline V gene has CDR1 KGHSH and CDR2 LQKENI. The length of the CDR3 is 14 residues. V shed 4 bases and J 3 bases; nucleotides not matched to a gene: 5. This clonotype showed up just a few times. Its antigen is currently unknown. This TCR came from an adult woman who had mild COVID-19 (a few samples of this study predate the infection). Cell type and time point are not known. Input material: PBMCs or a T cell subset sorted from them (not recorded which). This chain links TRBV18 with TRBJ2-7; TRBD1 matches at 8 bases. The CDR3 spells CASSRRDRFYEQYF. CDR3 DNA sequence: TGTGCCAGCTCACGCCGGGACAGGTTCTACGAGCAGTACTTC.